The rows below give T cell receptor beta chains drawn from one sample of a study of Ad26.COV2.S vaccination and SARS-CoV-2 variants. Method: immunoSEQ multiplex PCR; TCRdb's copy keeps in-frame clones and lacks some. The table has more than 400,000 clones, around 93% seen once. This specimen was peripheral blood, taken in a trial of Ad26.COV2.S vaccine versus placebo. These receptors all come from a person aged 18-60 years who received the Ad26.COV2.S COVID-19 vaccine or a placebo. Both conserved end residues are part of each CDR3. D genes are given only for firm matches. For some rows the clone size is stated as once, few or many, or as a class when expanded; others skip it.

TRBV27	TRBJ2-7	NA	NA	CASSLRGGSWGEQYF	TGTGCCAGCAGTCTCCGAGGGGGAAGTTGGGGCGAGCAGTACTTC
TRBV19	TRBJ1-2	NA	TRBD1	CASRPGQGHGYTF	TGTGCCAGTAGACCGGGACAGGGACATGGCTACACCTTC
TRBV29-1	TRBJ2-2	NA	NA	CSVVRNTGELFF	TGCAGCGTTGTTAGGAACACCGGGGAGCTGTTTTTT
TRBV9	TRBJ2-7	NA	NA	CASSAVGQGEQYF	TGTGCCAGCAGCGCGGTCGGCCAGGGGGAGCAGTACTTC
TRBV5-1	TRBJ2-7	once	TRBD1	CASSLEGAGEQYF	TGCGCCAGCAGCTTGGAGGGGGCGGGCGAGCAGTACTTC
TRBV6-5	TRBJ1-2	NA	NA	CASRLISGGGYTF	TGTGCCAGCCGATTGATAAGCGGTGGCGGCTACACCTTC
TRBV4-2	TRBJ2-1	NA	TRBD1	CASSPSGQNNEQFF	TGTGCCAGCAGCCCCTCGGGACAGAACAATGAGCAGTTCTTC
TRBV7-2	TRBJ2-1	NA	NA	CASSLTLVGRNEQFF	TGTGCCAGCAGCTTAACACTAGTGGGCCGCAATGAGCAGTTCTTC
TRBV5-1	TRBJ2-5	NA	NA	CASSPISRGETQYF	TGCGCCAGCAGCCCCATCTCCCGGGGGGAGACCCAGTACTTC
TRBV7-9	TRBJ2-5	NA	NA	CASSPPTWYQETQYF	TGTGCCAGCAGCCCCCCCACGTGGTACCAAGAGACCCAGTACTTC
TRBV28	TRBJ1-2	NA	NA	CASSSRGLYGYTF	TGTGCCAGCAGTTCGAGGGGCCTCTATGGCTACACCTTC
TRBV24-1	TRBJ2-3	NA	TRBD2	CATSDPASGGAADTQYF	TGTGCCACCAGTGATCCTGCTAGCGGGGGCGCGGCAGATACGCAGTATTTT
TRBV28	TRBJ1-3	NA	NA	CASSFGGSLPGNTIYF	TGTGCCAGCAGTTTTGGGGGGTCCCTCCCTGGAAACACCATATATTTT
TRBV4-3	TRBJ1-3	NA	NA	CASSQDRRVRSGNTIYF	TGCGCCAGCAGCCAAGATAGGCGGGTTAGGTCTGGAAACACCATATATTTT
TRBV4-1	TRBJ1-1	NA	TRBD1	CASSQPRQGYTEAFF	TGCGCCAGCAGCCAACCGAGACAGGGCTACACTGAAGCTTTCTTT
TRBV7-9	TRBJ1-5	NA	NA	CASSFGAGNQPQHF	TGTGCCAGCAGCTTCGGTGCTGGAAATCAGCCCCAGCATTTT
TRBV4-3	TRBJ2-7	NA	TRBD1	CASSLARSGTGSYEQYF	TGCGCCAGCAGCCTAGCCCGGTCCGGGACAGGGTCCTACGAGCAGTACTTC
TRBV5-8	TRBJ2-2	NA	NA	CASRHLHGTGELFF	TGTGCCAGCAGACATCTTCACGGCACCGGGGAGCTGTTTTTT
TRBV9	TRBJ1-3	NA	NA	CASSVLGSGNTIYF	TGTGCCAGCAGCGTATTAGGCAGCGGAAACACCATATATTTT
TRBV12-3/TRBV12-4	TRBJ2-5	NA	NA	CASSFQLQETQYF	TGTGCCAGCAGTTTTCAACTCCAAGAGACCCAGTACTTC
TRBV19	TRBJ2-1	NA	TRBD2	CASSIASGGRNEQFF	TGTGCCAGTAGTATAGCTAGCGGGGGCCGGAATGAGCAGTTCTTC
TRBV4-1	TRBJ1-3	NA	NA	CASSQAGSSGNTIYF	TGCGCCAGCAGCCAAGCCGGGTCAAGTGGAAACACCATATATTTT
TRBV5-6	TRBJ2-7	NA	NA	CASALRGILGEQYF	TGTGCCAGCGCTCTCCGGGGCATCCTAGGCGAGCAGTACTTC
TRBV6-5	TRBJ1-4	NA	TRBD1	CASSPGGTGVEKLFF	TGTGCCAGCAGCCCGGGCGGGACAGGGGTTGAAAAACTGTTTTTT
TRBV7-8	TRBJ2-4	NA	NA	CASSKGGGVAKNIQYF	TGTGCCAGCAGCAAGGGGGGGGGAGTGGCCAAAAACATTCAGTACTTC
TRBV5-1	TRBJ2-6	NA	NA	CASSPVSGDKLSGANVLTF	TGCGCCAGCAGCCCGGTGTCAGGGGATAAATTGTCTGGGGCCAACGTCCTGACTTTC
TRBV7-9	TRBJ2-5	NA	TRBD1	CASRGTGQETQYF	TGTGCCAGCAGGGGGACAGGGCAAGAGACCCAGTACTTC
TRBV5-1	TRBJ2-1	NA	NA	CASSWSSVAYEQFF	TGCGCCAGCAGCTGGTCTAGCGTTGCCTATGAGCAGTTCTTC
TRBV13	TRBJ2-1	NA	TRBD1	CASINRGTHNEQFF	TGTGCCAGCATCAACAGGGGTACCCACAATGAGCAGTTCTTC
TRBV5-1	TRBJ2-7	NA	TRBD2	CASSLGTSGVYEQYF	TGCGCCAGCAGCTTGGGTACTAGCGGGGTATACGAGCAGTACTTC
TRBV25-1	TRBJ2-3	NA	TRBD1	CASSEKTGVRTDTQYF	TGTGCCAGCAGTGAGAAGACAGGGGTCCGCACAGATACGCAGTATTTT
TRBV9	TRBJ2-7	NA	NA	CASSVSVAEARHEQYF	TGTGCCAGCAGCGTATCGGTAGCGGAAGCTCGCCACGAGCAGTACTTC
TRBV30	TRBJ1-1	once	NA	CAWSVDSNTEAFF	TGTGCCTGGAGTGTGGACAGCAACACTGAAGCTTTCTTT
TRBV18	TRBJ1-5	NA	NA	CASSPPTAGNQPQHF	TGTGCCAGCTCACCACCGACAGCGGGCAATCAGCCCCAGCATTTT